These 5 T cell receptor beta chains share one sample of origin, sequenced in a study of memory CD4+ T cells and cytomegalovirus serostatus. The sort gate was single viable CD3+CD4+CD8-CD45RO+ cells for memory CD4+ T cells. Generated by immunoSEQ multiplex PCR, the TCRdb table keeps only in-frame clones and is missing some. Here the sample spans 45,000 to 60,000 clones, roughly three quarters being singletons. Specimen: memory CD4+ T cells from blood. These receptors all stem from an adult in good health and CMV-seronegative.

This clone has only one observation. This CDR3 reads CASSLRRSSYNEQFF. The CDR3 DNA sequence: TGTGCCAGCTCTCTGAGGAGGAGCTCCTACAATGAGCAGTTCTTC. The genes are TRBV2 and TRBJ2-1; D is possibly TRBD2 (5 bases). The CDR3 spans 15 residues. The germline CDR1 and CDR2 sequences are SNHLY and FYNNEI. Trimming removed 8 bases at V and 0 bases at J, with 14 bases between.

The chain couples TRBV7-9 to TRBJ2-7, with TRBD1 matching 7 bases. The CDR3 runs to 15 residues. V lost 1 base, J lost 2 bases, and 5 bases stayed unmatched. Germline loops: CDR1 SEHNR, CDR2 FQNEAQ (reference sequence). This CDR3 is CASSLGRGGPYEQYF. CDR3 DNA sequence: TGTGCCAGCAGCTTAGGAAGAGGGGGCCCCTACGAGCAGTACTTC.

A few counts support this clone. V and J are TRBV11-1 and TRBJ2-7, with D maybe TRBD2 (6 bases). Germline-derived CDR1 and CDR2 are SGHAT and FQDESV (reference sequence). This CDR3 contains 15 residues. Trimming pared 0 bases from V and 0 bases from J, leaving 9 bases between. This chain's CDR3 is CASSLASGSSYEQYF. DNA of the CDR3: TGTGCCAGCAGCTTAGCTAGCGGTAGCTCCTACGAGCAGTACTTC.

The V call is TRBV14, the J call TRBJ2-4; D may match TRBD1 or TRBD2 (5 bases each). CDR3 size: 15 residues. Germline assignment: CDR1 SGHDN and CDR2 FVKESK. The V end was cut by 5 bases, the J end by 6 bases, with 17 bases between. CDR3 in amino acids: CASSSFSGTGNIQYF. The CDR3 DNA reads as TGTGCCAGCAGCTCCTTTTCAGGGACGGGAAACATTCAGTACTTC.

The chain recombines TRBV21-1 with TRBJ2-5. TRBV21-1 is described as a pseudogene. The CDR3 covers 18 residues. The CDR3 reads CASSKGEVARRPQETQYF. CDR3 sequence (DNA): TGTGCCAGCAGCAAAGGGGAAGTGGCGAGGCGGCCCCAAGAGACCCAGTACTTC.